The clone carrying this T cell receptor (beta chain) occurred once. In the original processing: The authors estimated nucleated cell counts from reference gene primer amplification. Assay used: immunoSEQ multiplex PCR; TCRdb lists only in-frame clones, some missing. V, J and clone size are taken as reported in that table, and D and trimming were inferred from the DNA itself. The table lists around 190,000 clones, roughly four fifths of them singletons. The source of the sample is a study of blood T cell repertoires in COVID-19. As for the study in general: T cells, B-cell-depleted T cells, or PBMCs supplied cDNA or gDNA.

Material: peripheral blood. This clonotype originated in a woman between 50 and 59 years old with acute or convalescent COVID-19.

This CDR3 is CARVQGARGNTEAFF. CDR3 bases: TGTGCCAGGGTACAGGGGGCGCGAGGGAACACTGAAGCTTTCTTT. The rearrangement links TRBV6-5 to TRBJ1-1, with 9 bases lining up with TRBD1. CDR3 size: 15 residues. CDR1 MNHEY and CDR2 SVGAGI come from the germline V gene. V lost 9 bases, J lost 1 base, and 9 bases stayed unmatched.